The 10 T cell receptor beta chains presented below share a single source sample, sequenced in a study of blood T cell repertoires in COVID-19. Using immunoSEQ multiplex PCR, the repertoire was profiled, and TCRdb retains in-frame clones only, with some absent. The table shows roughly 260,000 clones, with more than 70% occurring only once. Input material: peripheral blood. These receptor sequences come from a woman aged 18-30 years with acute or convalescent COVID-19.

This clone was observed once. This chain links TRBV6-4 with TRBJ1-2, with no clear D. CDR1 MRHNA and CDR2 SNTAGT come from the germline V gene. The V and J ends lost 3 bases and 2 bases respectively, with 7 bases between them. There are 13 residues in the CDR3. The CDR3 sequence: CASSDGGNYGYTF. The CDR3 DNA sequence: TGTGCCAGCAGTGATGGAGGGAACTATGGCTACACCTTC.

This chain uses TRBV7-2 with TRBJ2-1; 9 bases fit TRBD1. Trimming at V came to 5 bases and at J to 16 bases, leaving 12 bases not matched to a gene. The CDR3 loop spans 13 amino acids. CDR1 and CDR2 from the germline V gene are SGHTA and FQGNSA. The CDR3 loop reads CASSVMTRDREFF. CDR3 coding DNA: TGTGCCAGCAGCGTAATGACCCGGGACAGGGAATTCTTC. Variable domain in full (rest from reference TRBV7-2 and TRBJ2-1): GAGVSQSPSNKVTEKGKDVELRCDPISGHTALYWYRQSLGQGLEFLIYFQGNSAPDKSGLPSDRFSAERTGGSVSTLTIQRTQQEDSAVYLCASSVMTRDREFFGPGTRLTVL.

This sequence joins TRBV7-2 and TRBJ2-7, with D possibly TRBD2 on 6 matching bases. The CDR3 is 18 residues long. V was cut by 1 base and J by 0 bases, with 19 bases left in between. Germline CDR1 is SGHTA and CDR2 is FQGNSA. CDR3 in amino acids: CASSLVSGAAASSYEQYF. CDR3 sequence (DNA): TGTGCCAGCAGCTTAGTTTCGGGAGCGGCGGCAAGCTCCTACGAGCAGTACTTC.

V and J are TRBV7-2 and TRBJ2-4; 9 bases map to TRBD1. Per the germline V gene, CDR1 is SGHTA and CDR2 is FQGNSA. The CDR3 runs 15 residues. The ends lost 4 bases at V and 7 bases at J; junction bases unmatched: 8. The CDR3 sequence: CASSSRTGEGNIQYF. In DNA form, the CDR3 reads TGTGCCAGCAGCTCCCGGACAGGGGAAGGGAACATTCAGTACTTC.

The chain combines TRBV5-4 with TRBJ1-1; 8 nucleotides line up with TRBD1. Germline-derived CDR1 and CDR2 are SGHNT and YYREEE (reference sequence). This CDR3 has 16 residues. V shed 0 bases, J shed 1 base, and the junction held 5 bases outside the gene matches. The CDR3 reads CASSLAGQAWNTEAFF. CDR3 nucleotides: TGTGCCAGCAGCTTGGCGGGACAGGCTTGGAACACTGAAGCTTTCTTT.

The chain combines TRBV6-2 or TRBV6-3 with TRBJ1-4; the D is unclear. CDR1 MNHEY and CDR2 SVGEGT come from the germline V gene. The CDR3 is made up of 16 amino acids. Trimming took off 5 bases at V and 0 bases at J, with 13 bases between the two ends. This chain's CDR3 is CASSPRPGPTNEKLFF. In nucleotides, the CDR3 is TGTGCCAGCAGTCCCCGACCTGGGCCAACTAATGAAAAACTGTTTTTT.

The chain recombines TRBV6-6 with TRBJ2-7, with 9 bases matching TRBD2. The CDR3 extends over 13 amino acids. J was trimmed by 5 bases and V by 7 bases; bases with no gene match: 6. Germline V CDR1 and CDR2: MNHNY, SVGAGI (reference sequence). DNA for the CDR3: TGTGCCAGCATAGCGGGAGATGCCCACGAGCAGTACTTC. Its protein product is CASIAGDAHEQYF.

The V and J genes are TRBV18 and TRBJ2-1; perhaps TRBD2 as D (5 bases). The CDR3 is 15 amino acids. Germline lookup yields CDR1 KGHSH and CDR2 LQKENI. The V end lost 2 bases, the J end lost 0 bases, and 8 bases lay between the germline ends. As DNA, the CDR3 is TGTGCCAGCTCACCAGAGCGGACCTCCTACAATGAGCAGTTCTTC. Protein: CASSPERTSYNEQFF.

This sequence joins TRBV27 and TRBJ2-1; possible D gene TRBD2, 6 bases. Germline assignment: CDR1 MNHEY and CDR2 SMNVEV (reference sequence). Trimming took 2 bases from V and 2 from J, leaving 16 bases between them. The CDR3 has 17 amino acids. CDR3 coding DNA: TGTGCCAGCAGTTTAGGGTGGGGTAGCGGCACCTACAATGAGCAGTTCTTC. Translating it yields CASSLGWGSGTYNEQFF.

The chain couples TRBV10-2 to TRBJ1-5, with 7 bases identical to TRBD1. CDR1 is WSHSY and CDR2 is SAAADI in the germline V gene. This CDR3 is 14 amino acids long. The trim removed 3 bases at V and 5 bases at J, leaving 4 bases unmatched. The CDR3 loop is CASSDVQGDQPQHF. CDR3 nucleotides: TGCGCCAGCAGTGATGTTCAGGGGGATCAGCCCCAGCATTTT.